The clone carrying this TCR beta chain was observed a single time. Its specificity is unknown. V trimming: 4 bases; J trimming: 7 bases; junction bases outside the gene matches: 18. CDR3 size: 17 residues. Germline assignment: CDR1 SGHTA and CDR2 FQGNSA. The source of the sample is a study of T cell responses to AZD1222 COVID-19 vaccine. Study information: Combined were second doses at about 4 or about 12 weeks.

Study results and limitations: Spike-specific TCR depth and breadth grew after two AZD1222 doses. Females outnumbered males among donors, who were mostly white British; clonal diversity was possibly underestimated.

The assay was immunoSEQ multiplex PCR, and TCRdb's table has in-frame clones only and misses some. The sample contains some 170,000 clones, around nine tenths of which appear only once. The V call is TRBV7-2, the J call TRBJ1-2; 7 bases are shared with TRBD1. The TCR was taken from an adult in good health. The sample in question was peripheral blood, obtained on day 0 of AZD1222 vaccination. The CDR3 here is CASSSGPLDRAQSGYTF. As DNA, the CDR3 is TGTGCCAGCAGCTCCGGACCGTTAGACAGGGCCCAGAGTGGCTACACCTTC.